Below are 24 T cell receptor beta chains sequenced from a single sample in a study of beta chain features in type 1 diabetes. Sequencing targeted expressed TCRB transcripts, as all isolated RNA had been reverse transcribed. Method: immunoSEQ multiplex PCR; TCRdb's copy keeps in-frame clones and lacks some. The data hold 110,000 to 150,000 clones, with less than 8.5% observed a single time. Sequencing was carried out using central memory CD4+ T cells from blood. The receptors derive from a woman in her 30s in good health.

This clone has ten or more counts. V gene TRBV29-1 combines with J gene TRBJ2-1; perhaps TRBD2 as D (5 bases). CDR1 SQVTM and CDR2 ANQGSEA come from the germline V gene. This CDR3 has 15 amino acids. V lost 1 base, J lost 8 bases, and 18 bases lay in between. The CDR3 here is CSVEGQLALVHEQFF. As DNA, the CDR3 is TGCAGCGTTGAAGGGCAGCTAGCCCTGGTCCATGAGCAGTTCTTC.

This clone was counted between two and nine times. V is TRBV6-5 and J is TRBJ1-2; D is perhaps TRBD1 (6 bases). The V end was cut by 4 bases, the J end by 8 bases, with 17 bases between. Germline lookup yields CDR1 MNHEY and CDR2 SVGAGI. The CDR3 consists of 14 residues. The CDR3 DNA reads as TGTGCCAGCAGTTCCGAACAGGGCCTTAGGGGCTACACCTTC. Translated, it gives CASSSEQGLRGYTF.

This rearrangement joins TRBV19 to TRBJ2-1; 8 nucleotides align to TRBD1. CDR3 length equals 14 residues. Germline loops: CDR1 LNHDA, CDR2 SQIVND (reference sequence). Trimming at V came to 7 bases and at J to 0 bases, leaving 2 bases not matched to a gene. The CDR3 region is CASKDRDSYNEQFF. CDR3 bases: TGTGCCAGTAAGGACAGGGACTCCTACAATGAGCAGTTCTTC.

CDR3 coding DNA: TGTGCCAGCTCACCAACGGAGCCTAGCGGGAGCTATACAGATACGCAGTATTTT. It codes for CASSPTEPSGSYTDTQYF. The chain employs TRBV18 and TRBJ2-3; TRBD2 aligns across 10 bases. V was pared by 2 bases and J by 3 bases, with 11 bases of the junction left unmatched. The CDR3 consists of 18 residues. Germline CDR1 KGHSH, CDR2 LQKENI.

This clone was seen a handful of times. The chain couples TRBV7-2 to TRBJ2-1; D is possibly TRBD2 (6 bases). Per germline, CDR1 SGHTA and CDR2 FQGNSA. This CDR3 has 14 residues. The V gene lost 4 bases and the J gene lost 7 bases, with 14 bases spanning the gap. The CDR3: CASSSLGRFNEQFF. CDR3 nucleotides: TGTGCCAGCAGCTCTCTCGGGAGATTTAATGAGCAGTTCTTC.

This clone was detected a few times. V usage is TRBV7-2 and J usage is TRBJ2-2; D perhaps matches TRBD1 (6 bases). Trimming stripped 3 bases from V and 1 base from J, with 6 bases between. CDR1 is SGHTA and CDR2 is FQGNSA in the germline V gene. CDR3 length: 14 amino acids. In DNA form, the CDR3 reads TGTGCCAGCAGCTTGGGACAGAACACCGGGGAGCTGTTTTTT. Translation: CASSLGQNTGELFF. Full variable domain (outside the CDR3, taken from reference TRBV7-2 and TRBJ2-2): GAGVSQSPSNKVTEKGKDVELRCDPISGHTALYWYRQSLGQGLEFLIYFQGNSAPDKSGLPSDRFSAERTGGSVSTLTIQRTQQEDSAVYLCASSLGQNTGELFFGEGSRLTVL.

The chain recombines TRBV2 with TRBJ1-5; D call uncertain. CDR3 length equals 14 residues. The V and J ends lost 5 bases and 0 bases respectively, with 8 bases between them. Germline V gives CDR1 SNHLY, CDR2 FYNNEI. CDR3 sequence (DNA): TGTGCCAGCAGTCCCTTCAGTAGCAATCAGCCCCAGCATTTT. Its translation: CASSPFSSNQPQHF.

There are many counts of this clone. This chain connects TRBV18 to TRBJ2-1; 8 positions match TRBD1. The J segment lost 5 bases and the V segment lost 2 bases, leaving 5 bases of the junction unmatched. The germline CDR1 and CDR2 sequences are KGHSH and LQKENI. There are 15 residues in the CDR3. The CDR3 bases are TGTGCCAGCTCACCAGGACAGGGAGACAACAATGAGCAGTTCTTC. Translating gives CASSPGQGDNNEQFF.

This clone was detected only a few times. The CDR3 bases are TGTGCCAGCAGCCCACACACAGATACGCAGTATTTT. Translation: CASSPHTDTQYF. V gene TRBV7-2 combines with J gene TRBJ2-3; unclear D gene. The CDR3 contains 12 residues. The germline CDR1 and CDR2 sequences are SGHTA and FQGNSA. V lost 5 bases and J lost 2, with 5 bases in between.

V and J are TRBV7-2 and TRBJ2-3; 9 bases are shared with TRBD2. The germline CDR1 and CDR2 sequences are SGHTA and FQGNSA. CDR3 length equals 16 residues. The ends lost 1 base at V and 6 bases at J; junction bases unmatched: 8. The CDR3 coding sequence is TGTGCCAGCAGCTTAGAGATTAGCGGGAGTGGCGATACGCAGTATTTT. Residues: CASSLEISGSGDTQYF.

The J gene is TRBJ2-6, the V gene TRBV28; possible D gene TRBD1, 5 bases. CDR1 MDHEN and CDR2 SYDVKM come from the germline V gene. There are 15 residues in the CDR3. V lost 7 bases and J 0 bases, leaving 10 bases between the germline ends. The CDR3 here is CASNRKSSGANVLTF. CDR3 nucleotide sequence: TGTGCCAGCAACAGGAAGAGCTCTGGGGCCAACGTCCTGACTTTC.

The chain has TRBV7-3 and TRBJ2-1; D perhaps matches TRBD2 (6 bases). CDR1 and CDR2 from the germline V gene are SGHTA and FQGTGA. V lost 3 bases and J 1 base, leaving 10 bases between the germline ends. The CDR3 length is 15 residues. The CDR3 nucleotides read TGTGCCAGCAGCTTGGAGGGCCCGTCCTACAATGAGCAGTTCTTC. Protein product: CASSLEGPSYNEQFF.

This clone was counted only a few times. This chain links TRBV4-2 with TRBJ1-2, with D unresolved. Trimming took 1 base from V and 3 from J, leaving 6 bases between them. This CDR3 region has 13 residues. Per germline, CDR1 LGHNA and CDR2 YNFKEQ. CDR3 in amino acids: CASSQATDYGYTF. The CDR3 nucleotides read TGTGCCAGCAGCCAAGCCACGGACTATGGCTACACCTTC.

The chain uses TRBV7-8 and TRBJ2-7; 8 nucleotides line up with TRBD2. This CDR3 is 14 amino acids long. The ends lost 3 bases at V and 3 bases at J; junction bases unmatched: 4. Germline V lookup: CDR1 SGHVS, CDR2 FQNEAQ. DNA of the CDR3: TGTGCCAGCAGCTTGAGCGGGAGTATCTACGAGCAGTACTTC. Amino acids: CASSLSGSIYEQYF.

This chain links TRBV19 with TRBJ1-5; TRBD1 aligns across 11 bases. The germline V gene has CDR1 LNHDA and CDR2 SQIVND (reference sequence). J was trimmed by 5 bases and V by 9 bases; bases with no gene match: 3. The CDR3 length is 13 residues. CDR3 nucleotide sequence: TGTGCCAGCGGACAGGGGGCGGATCAGCCCCAGCATTTT. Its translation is CASGQGADQPQHF. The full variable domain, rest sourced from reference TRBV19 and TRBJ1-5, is DGGITQSPKYLFRKEGQNVTLSCEQNLNHDAMYWYRQDPGQGLRLIYYSQIVNDFQKGDIAEGYSVSREKKESFPLTVTSAQKNPTAFYLCASGQGADQPQHFGDGTRLSIL.

The CDR3 DNA is TGTGCCAGCAGCTTAGAACTAGCGGTGCGTACGCAGTATTTT. Protein product: CASSLELAVRTQYF. The chain links TRBV7-6 to TRBJ2-3; 8 nucleotides agree with TRBD2. This CDR3 is built from 14 residues. Germline CDR1 is SGHVS and CDR2 is FNYEAQ. Unmatched junction bases numbered 5, after V lost 1 base and J lost 8 bases.

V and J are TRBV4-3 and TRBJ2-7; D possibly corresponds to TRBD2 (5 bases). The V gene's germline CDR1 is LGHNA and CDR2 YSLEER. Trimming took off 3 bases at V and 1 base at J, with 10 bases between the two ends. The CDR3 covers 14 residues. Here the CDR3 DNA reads TGCGCCAGCAGCCAGAACCCGGGATCCTACGAGCAGTACTTC. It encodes CASSQNPGSYEQYF.

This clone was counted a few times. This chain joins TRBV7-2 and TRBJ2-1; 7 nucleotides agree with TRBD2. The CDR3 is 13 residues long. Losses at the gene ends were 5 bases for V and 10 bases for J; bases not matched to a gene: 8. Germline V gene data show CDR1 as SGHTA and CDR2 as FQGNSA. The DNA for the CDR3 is TGTGCCAGCAGCCAGGGACTATCTAACGAGCAGTTCTTC. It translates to CASSQGLSNEQFF.

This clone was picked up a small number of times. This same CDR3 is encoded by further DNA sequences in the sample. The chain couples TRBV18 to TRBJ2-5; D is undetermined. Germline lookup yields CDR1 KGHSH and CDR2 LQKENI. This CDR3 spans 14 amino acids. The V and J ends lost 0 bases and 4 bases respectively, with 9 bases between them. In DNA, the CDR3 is TGTGCCAGCTCACCACCTTCGGGTGGAGAGACCCAGTACTTC. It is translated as CASSPPSGGETQYF.

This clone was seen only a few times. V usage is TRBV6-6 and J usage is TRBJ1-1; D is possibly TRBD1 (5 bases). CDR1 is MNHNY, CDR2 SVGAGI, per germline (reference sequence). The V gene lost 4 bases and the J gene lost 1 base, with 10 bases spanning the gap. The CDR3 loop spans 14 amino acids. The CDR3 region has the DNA TGTGCCAGCAGTTCGAGAACAGGGAACACTGAAGCTTTCTTT. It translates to CASSSRTGNTEAFF.

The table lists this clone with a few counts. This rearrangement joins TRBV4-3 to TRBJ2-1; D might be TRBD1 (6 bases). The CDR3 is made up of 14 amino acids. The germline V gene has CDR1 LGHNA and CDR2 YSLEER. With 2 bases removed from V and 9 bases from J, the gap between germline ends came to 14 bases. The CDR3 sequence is CASSQIGQTFEQFF. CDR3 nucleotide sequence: TGCGCCAGCAGCCAAATTGGACAGACTTTTGAGCAGTTCTTC.

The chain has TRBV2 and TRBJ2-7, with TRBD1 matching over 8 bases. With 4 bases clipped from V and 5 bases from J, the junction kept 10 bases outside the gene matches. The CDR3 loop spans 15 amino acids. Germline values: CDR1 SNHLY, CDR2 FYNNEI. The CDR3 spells CASSGRDRGVNEQYF. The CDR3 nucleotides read TGTGCCAGCAGTGGCCGAGACAGGGGCGTCAACGAGCAGTACTTC.

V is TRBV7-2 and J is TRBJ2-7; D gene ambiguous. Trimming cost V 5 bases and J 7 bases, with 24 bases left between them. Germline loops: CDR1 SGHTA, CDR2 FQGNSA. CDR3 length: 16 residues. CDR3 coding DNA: TGTGCCAGCAGCCCACCCCCAGGATTTACCTACGAAGAGCAGTACTTC. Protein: CASSPPPGFTYEEQYF.

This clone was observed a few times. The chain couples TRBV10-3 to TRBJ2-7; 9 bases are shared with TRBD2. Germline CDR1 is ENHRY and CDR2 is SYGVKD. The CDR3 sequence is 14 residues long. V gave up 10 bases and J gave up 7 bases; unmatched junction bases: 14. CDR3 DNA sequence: TGTGCCACATCGGCCGGGACTAGCTTAGGGGAGCAGTACTTC. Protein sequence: CATSAGTSLGEQYF.